This T cell receptor (beta chain) was sequenced in a study of shared clonotypes between healthy human individuals. Samples underwent the assay at deep level. Genomic DNA per cell subset filled all wells of several immunoSEQ plates. Profiled with immunoSEQ multiplex PCR; TCRdb holds only in-frame clones, not every one. This sample carries 2 million to 2.5 million clones, 85% to 95% of them seen once, and the ten largest clones take around 0.35%. Points on this clone: Its antigen is as yet unknown.

Study findings and constraints: When naive CD4 clonotypes were compared across a handful of donors, about 4.9% were shared. Rarefaction revealed incomplete sorted-subset sequencing despite large depth.

This sequence originates from a man younger than 35 in good health. Some clones in this sample may be carry-over from other donors' samples. The specimen sequenced was naive CD4+ T cells from PBMCs. Subset here: CD45RA+ positively selected.

This chain's CDR3 is CASSLVAGVQYEQYF. The CDR3 bases are TGCGCCAGCAGCTTGGTGGCGGGGGTTCAGTACGAGCAGTACTTC. This rearrangement joins TRBV5-1 to TRBJ2-7; TRBD2 matches 7 bases. The CDR3 extends over 15 amino acids. Per the germline V gene, CDR1 is SGHRS and CDR2 is YFSETQ. Losses at the gene ends were 0 bases for V and 4 bases for J; bases not matched to a gene: 7. The full variable domain, rest sourced from reference TRBV5-1 and TRBJ2-7, is KAGVTQTPRYLIKTRGQQVTLSCSPISGHRSVSWYQQTPGQGLQFLFEYFSETQRNKGNFPGRFSGRQFSNSRSEMNVSTLELGDSALYLCASSLVAGVQYEQYFGPGTRLTVT.